This T cell receptor (beta chain) came from a study of post-analysis software for immune sequencing data. TCR beta libraries were prepared from cDNA with unique molecular identifiers. TCRdb reprocessed the PCR reads with MiXCR, giving one entry per CDR3 protein. The sample includes 350,000 to 500,000 distinct CDR3 sequences, less than 40% seen only once; the top ten take 6.5% to 8%. The sequencing sample was made of blood. The TCR sequence derives from a girl aged 2-10 years with multiple sclerosis.

The DNA for the CDR3 is TGTGCCAGCAGTAATCCGAACAGGGGGCCGTGGGAGACCCAGTACTTC. This encodes CASSNPNRGPWETQYF. The chain combines TRBV12-3 or TRBV12-4 with TRBJ2-5, with 9 bases fitting TRBD1. The CDR3 spans 16 residues. V was clipped by 5 bases and J by 5 bases; unmatched bases: 12.